Listed here are 8 T cell receptor beta chains from one sample, sequenced in a study of T cells in localized non-small cell lung cancer. Clones were read by immunoSEQ multiplex PCR, and TCRdb kept only the in-frame ones, dropping some. Of some 51,000 clones in the sample, 75% to 90% are singletons; the top ten hold 5.2%. Sequencing used peripheral blood, obtained before any cancer treatment. The receptor source for this set is a woman aged 35 to 75 with stage I lung adenocarcinoma.

The chain links TRBV4-3 to TRBJ2-2, with TRBD2 as a possible D gene (6 bases). V gave up 0 bases and J gave up 2 bases, with 16 bases separating them. CDR1 and CDR2 from the germline V gene are LGHNA and YSLEER. The CDR3 consists of 18 residues. The CDR3, as DNA: TGCGCCAGCAGCCAAGAAAAAGGCGGGATACTTAACACCGGGGAGCTGTTTTTT. This codes for CASSQEKGGILNTGELFF.

V and J are TRBV6-5 and TRBJ1-5; D uncertain. Germline V gene data show CDR1 as MNHEY and CDR2 as SVGAGI. Trimming pared 2 bases from V and 2 bases from J, leaving 10 bases between. The length of the CDR3 is 15 residues. In nucleotides, the CDR3 is TGTGCCAGCAGTTACCTCCTCGGGGGCAATCAGCCCCAGCATTTT. Translated: CASSYLLGGNQPQHF.

This sequence joins TRBV18 and TRBJ2-6; 7 nucleotides match TRBD1. Germline CDR1 is KGHSH and CDR2 is LQKENI. V dropped 5 bases and J dropped 2; count of bases not matched to a gene: 6. The CDR3 extends over 16 amino acids. The CDR3 loop reads CASSSGQMAGANVLTF. Written as DNA, the CDR3 is TGTGCCAGCTCATCGGGACAGATGGCTGGGGCCAACGTCCTGACTTTC.

The rearrangement uses TRBV5-1 and TRBJ1-2, with 8 bases aligning to TRBD1. With V trimmed by 3 bases and J by 6 bases, 7 bases remained unmatched. Germline lookup yields CDR1 SGHRS and CDR2 YFSETQ. The CDR3 is made up of 14 amino acids. The CDR3 DNA reads as TGCGCCAGCAGCTACCCGGGACAGGACCATGGCTACACCTTC. This encodes CASSYPGQDHGYTF.

The chain combines TRBV2 with TRBJ2-2; TRBD1 agrees at 9 bases. J lost 3 bases, V lost 7 bases, and 3 bases had no gene match. CDR3 length equals 14 residues. CDR1 is SNHLY and CDR2 is FYNNEI in the germline V gene. The CDR3 DNA reads TGTGCCAGCATAAGGGACAGGGACACCGGGGAGCTGTTTTTT. This sequence encodes CASIRDRDTGELFF.

This rearrangement joins TRBV9 to TRBJ2-1; D is uncertain. The V gene's germline CDR1 is SGDLS and CDR2 YYNGEE. CDR3 length: 13 amino acids. The V gene lost 0 bases and the J gene lost 8 bases, with 9 bases spanning the gap. DNA for the CDR3: TGTGCCAGCAGCGTAGGGCCACCGGATGAGCAGTTCTTC. It yields the protein CASSVGPPDEQFF.

The rearrangement joins TRBV4-3 to TRBJ2-7; D is unresolved. This CDR3 has 13 amino acids. Trimming removed 4 bases at V and 4 bases at J, with 11 bases between. In germline, CDR1 is LGHNA, CDR2 YSLEER. DNA of the CDR3: TGCGCCAGCAGCCGCAAACAGATATACGAGCAGTACTTC. Residues: CASSRKQIYEQYF.

The chain recombines TRBV19 with TRBJ1-2, with 10 bases identical to TRBD1. The junction had 11 bases not matched to a gene; V was cut back by 5 bases and J by 8 bases. Germline CDR1 and CDR2: LNHDA and SQIVND (reference sequence). The CDR3 sequence is 15 residues long. CDR3: CASSRQGAPTPGYTF. Here the CDR3 DNA reads TGTGCCAGTAGTCGACAGGGGGCGCCGACTCCGGGCTACACCTTC.